This TCR beta chain was found in a study of response to subunit inactivated influenza vaccine. Germline V CDR1 and CDR2: SGHTA, FQGNSA. V lost 1 base and J lost 5, with 15 bases in between. This CDR3 has 16 residues. This clonotype turned up a few times. Its antigen remains unidentified. Findings and caveats of the study: The authors offered the suggestion that each seasonal influenza vaccination recruits few new T cells.

TCRdb ran MiXCR on the RT-PCR reads and lists one entry per CDR3 protein. The table lists 710,000 or so distinct CDR3 sequences, approximately 14% of them singletons, with 11% in the top ten. The chain has TRBV7-2 and TRBJ2-1; D is tentatively TRBD1 or TRBD2 (5 bases each). This sequence originates from a man in his fifties or sixties who received an inactivated influenza vaccine. The material sequenced was PBMCs from blood, taken roughly 12 days after vaccination. CDR3 protein: CASSLVWGSGNNEQFF. The DNA of the CDR3 is TGTGCCAGCAGCTTAGTGTGGGGGTCGGGTAACAATGAGCAGTTCTTC.